This paragraph reports one T cell receptor beta chain. The sample holds many counts of this clone. Its target antigen remains unknown. Nothing much larger sits one base from this clone, and base qualities are not available. The immunoSEQ Assay, a bias-controlled multiplex PCR, was used to amplify TCRbeta CDR3 regions from genomic DNA. On the authors' methods: Within the assay, amplification of reference gene primers was used to estimate how many nucleated cells each sample contained. Sequence reads were collapsed and filtered to measure the absolute abundance of every unique TCRbeta CDR3 rearrangement. For each sample, productive Simpson clonality was calculated by taking the square root of Simpson's diversity index across productive rearrangements. In TCRdb, the immuneACCESS table is reduced to in-frame sequences with V and J assigned. These tables do not hold every clone; where another copy was compared, an unresolved V gene accounts for under half, and the others remain unexplained. Clonal size and the V and J genes are those of that table, whereas D and trimming came from the DNA. In this sample the table shows around 220,000 clones, approximately 79% of which occur a single time. Jointly, the top ten make up 4% to 4.5% of the sample.

These data come from a study of blood T cell repertoires in COVID-19 (dated by TCRdb to about 2020). Study-wide context: Collaborator samples came from the United States, Italy and Spain and covered acute and convalescent phases of COVID-19. HLA class I and class II types, where available, came from metadata supplied by the sample provider rather than from assay-based typing. The prospective study material was composed of cDNA or gDNA derived from T cells, B-cell-depleted T cells, or PBMCs. Nearly every sample came with metadata listing a de-identified subject ID, COVID-19 status, age in years and sex. The repertoires were released in a freely available public database intended as a resource for research on the immune response to SARS-CoV-2. Samples came from the ongoing ImmuneRACE study (first 160 participants) plus 1,254 subjects from 6 global collaborators. Deeply sampled blood TCRbeta repertoires from subjects exposed to, actively infected with, or recovered from COVID-19 were included in the dataset. The investigation overall reported the following: How much clinical and demographic metadata was included differed by source and by participant, and the metadata was provided uncurated.

V is shortened by 1 base, J by 5 bases, and the region joining them spans 10 bases. CDR1 and CDR2, looked up from the germline V gene (reference sequence), are SGHAT and FQDESV. The CDR3 numbers 14 residues from cysteine through phenylalanine. Only the CDR3 portion is preserved as DNA: 42 bases, with reading frame beginning at the first base. Whole blood was collected in K2EDTA tubes by collaborating institutions according to the institutions' own protocols. For TCRbeta analysis, collaborator samples were shipped as frozen whole blood, as isolated PBMCs, or as DNA extracted from either sample type. The V gene is TRBV11-1 and the J gene is TRBJ2-3, with TRBD2 tentatively as D gene (5 bases match). Sequencing was carried out using peripheral blood. This sequence was found in a woman between 35 and 50 years old with active or convalescent COVID-19. This receptor carries the CDR3 CASSLDHGGDTQYF. In nucleotides, the sequence is TGTGCCAGCAGCTTAGATCACGGAGGAGATACGCAGTATTTT.